This T cell receptor (beta chain) is from a study of neurological immune-mediated disorders. TCRdb recomputed calls from the 5' RACE reads with MiXCR, one row per CDR3 protein. The data show 80,000 or so distinct CDR3 sequences, with under 10% seen just once and about 1.7% held by the top ten. CDR1 and CDR2 (germline): SGHRS, YFSETQ. V was pared by 1 base and J by 0 bases, with 19 bases between. CDR3 size: 19 residues. This chain connects TRBV5-1 to TRBJ1-4; D may be TRBD1 (6 bases). The TCR comes from a man aged 45 to 65 in good health. The source material was PBMCs. The CDR3 nucleotides read TGCGCCAGCAGCTTGAGGCCGACAGGTTGGAATACAACTAATGAAAAACTGTTTTTT. Amino acids: CASSLRPTGWNTTNEKLFF.